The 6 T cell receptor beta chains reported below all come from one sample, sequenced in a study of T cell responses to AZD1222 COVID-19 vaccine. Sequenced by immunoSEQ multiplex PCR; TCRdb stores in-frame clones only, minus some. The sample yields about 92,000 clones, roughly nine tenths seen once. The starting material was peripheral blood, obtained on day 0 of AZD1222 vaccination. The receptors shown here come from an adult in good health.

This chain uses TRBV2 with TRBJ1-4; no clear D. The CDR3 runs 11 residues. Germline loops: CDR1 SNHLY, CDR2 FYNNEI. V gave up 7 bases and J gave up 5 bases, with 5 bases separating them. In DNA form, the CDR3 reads TGTGCCAGCACCACCAATGAAAAACTGTTTTTT. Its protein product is CASTTNEKLFF. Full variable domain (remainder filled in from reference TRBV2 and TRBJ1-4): EPEVTQTPSHQVTQMGQEVILRCVPISNHLYFYWYRQILGQKVEFLVSFYNNEISEKSEIFDDQFSVERPDGSNFTLKIRSTKLEDSAMYFCASTTNEKLFFGSGTQLSVL.

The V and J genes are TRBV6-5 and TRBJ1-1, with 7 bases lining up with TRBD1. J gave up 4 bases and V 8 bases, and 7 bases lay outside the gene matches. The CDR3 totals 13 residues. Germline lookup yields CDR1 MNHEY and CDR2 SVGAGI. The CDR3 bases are TGTGCCAGCCGTTGGGAGGGGGCCACTGAAGCTTTCTTT. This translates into CASRWEGATEAFF.

CDR3 nucleotides: TGTGCCAGCTCAGAACTGGACAGGAGCGAGCAGTACTTC. This sequence encodes CASSELDRSEQYF. The chain couples TRBV18 to TRBJ2-7, with TRBD1 matching 7 bases. J gave up 6 bases and V 5 bases, and 7 bases lay outside the gene matches. The CDR3 spans 13 residues. CDR1 is KGHSH, CDR2 LQKENI, per germline.

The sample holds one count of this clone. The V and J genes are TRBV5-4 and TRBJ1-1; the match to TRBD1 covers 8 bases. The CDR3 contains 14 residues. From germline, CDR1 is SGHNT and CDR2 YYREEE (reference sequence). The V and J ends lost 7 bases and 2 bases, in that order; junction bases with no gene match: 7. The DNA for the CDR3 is TGTGCCAGCGGTCCAGGGGGCGCAAACACTGAAGCTTTCTTT. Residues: CASGPGGANTEAFF.

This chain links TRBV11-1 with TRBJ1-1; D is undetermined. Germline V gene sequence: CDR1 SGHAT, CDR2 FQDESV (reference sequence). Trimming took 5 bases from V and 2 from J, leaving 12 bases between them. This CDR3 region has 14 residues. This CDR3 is CASSLGFRNTEAFF. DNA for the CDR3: TGTGCCAGCAGCCTCGGATTTCGTAACACTGAAGCTTTCTTT.

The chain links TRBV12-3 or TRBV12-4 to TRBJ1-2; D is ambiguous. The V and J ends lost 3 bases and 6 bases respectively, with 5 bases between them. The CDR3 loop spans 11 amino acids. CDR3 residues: CASSFFDGYTF. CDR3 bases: TGTGCCAGCAGTTTCTTTGATGGCTACACCTTC.